The 26 T cell receptor beta chains listed next were all sequenced from one sample in a study of control samples from healthy donors and cancer patients. TCRdb keeps only in-frame clones here, not all; method: immunoSEQ multiplex PCR. Of fewer than 200,000 clones in the sample, around 93% were seen once. The sequenced sample was blood. These receptors all come from a woman aged 60 to 75 in good health.

This clone was counted once. This sequence joins TRBV29-1 and TRBJ1-5, with D tentatively TRBD1 (6 bases). The CDR3 runs to 19 residues. Germline CDR1 SQVTM, CDR2 ANQGSEA. The V end lost 8 bases, the J end lost 4 bases, and 33 bases lay between the germline ends. The CDR3, as DNA: TGCAGCCCTGAACCAGTGCAGGGGATGAATACCCCGGGGAATCAGCCCCAGCATTTT. Residues: CSPEPVQGMNTPGNQPQHF.

The chain couples TRBV27 to TRBJ1-3; D remains unclear. Trimming took off 5 bases at V and 2 bases at J, with 16 bases between the two ends. The germline V gene has CDR1 MNHEY and CDR2 SMNVEV (reference sequence). The CDR3 length is 16 residues. In nucleotides, the CDR3 is TGTGCCAGCAGTCCACAACCCCAAAGCACTGGAAACACCATATATTTT. Amino acid sequence: CASSPQPQSTGNTIYF.

This chain uses TRBV7-2 with TRBJ2-7, with D perhaps TRBD1 (6 bases). CDR1 SGHTA and CDR2 FQGNSA come from the germline V gene. CDR3 size: 14 residues. Trimming removed 7 bases at V and 6 bases at J, with 19 bases between. The CDR3 is CASNEYRVSGEQYF. The CDR3, as DNA: TGTGCCAGCAACGAATACAGGGTCAGTGGCGAGCAGTACTTC.

The chain couples TRBV30 to TRBJ1-6; TRBD1 matches 7 bases. Trimming took 4 bases from V and 0 from J; bases not matched to a gene: 15. CDR1 and CDR2 from the germline V gene are GTSNPN and SVGIG (reference sequence). CDR3 length equals 19 residues. CDR3 coding DNA: TGTGCCTGGAAAGTAAAAAGACAGGGAAAGAGCTCCTATAATTCACCCCTCCACTTT. Its protein is CAWKVKRQGKSSYNSPLHF.

The chain links TRBV23-1 to TRBJ1-1, with 10 bases that match TRBD1. TRBV23-1 is an ORF, and what it does is uncertain. This CDR3 region has 16 residues. Trimming took 3 bases from V and 3 from J; bases not matched to a gene: 7. Here the CDR3 reads CASSHARQGAHTEAFF. The CDR3 nucleotides are TGCGCCAGCAGTCACGCAAGACAGGGGGCACACACTGAAGCTTTCTTT.

This rearrangement joins TRBV28 to TRBJ2-2; possible D gene TRBD2, 6 bases. The length of the CDR3 is 15 residues. The V end was cut by 6 bases, the J end by 4 bases, with 15 bases between. The germline V gene has CDR1 MDHEN and CDR2 SYDVKM. CDR3 sequence: CASSPGTRFTGELFF. In nucleotides, the CDR3 is TGTGCCAGCAGCCCCGGGACTCGATTCACCGGGGAGCTGTTTTTT.

The chain combines TRBV3-1 (or the pseudogene TRBV3-2) with TRBJ1-4; 7 bases map to TRBD1. This CDR3 region has 15 residues. Germline values: CDR1 LGHDT, CDR2 YNNKEL (reference sequence). The junction had 10 bases not matched to a gene; V was cut back by 5 bases and J by 7 bases. DNA for the CDR3: TGTGCCAGCAGCGACACAGGGGCCGGGGGTGAAAAACTGTTTTTT. Translated: CASSDTGAGGEKLFF.

The V call is TRBV19, the J call TRBJ2-1; TRBD1 aligns across 10 bases. With V trimmed by 7 bases and J by 8 bases, 5 bases remained unmatched. CDR3 length: 13 amino acids. Looked up from germline, CDR1 is LNHDA and CDR2 is SQIVND (reference sequence). The CDR3 coding sequence is TGTGCCAGTATTAGGACAGGGGGGGATGAGCAGTTCTTC. Its protein is CASIRTGGDEQFF.

The rearrangement joins TRBV3-1 (or the pseudogene TRBV3-2) to TRBJ1-2, with TRBD1 matching over 10 bases. V dropped 4 bases and J dropped 7; count of bases not matched to a gene: 6. Germline CDR1 and CDR2: LGHDT and YNNKEL (reference sequence). The CDR3 totals 14 residues. DNA for the CDR3: TGTGCCAGCAGCCTTATGACAGGGGGCTTTGGCTACACCTTC. Amino acids: CASSLMTGGFGYTF.

The chain recombines TRBV6-2 or TRBV6-3 with TRBJ2-7; the D gene is possibly TRBD2 (5 bases). Trimming cost V 5 bases and J 0 bases, with 11 bases left between them. The CDR3 spans 14 residues. Germline V CDR1 and CDR2: MNHEY, SVGEGT. The CDR3: CASSRTSSSYEQYF. The CDR3 DNA reads as TGTGCCAGCAGTCGGACTTCAAGCTCCTACGAGCAGTACTTC.

This clone was seen only once. The chain combines TRBV5-4 with TRBJ2-2; weak D call: TRBD1 (5 bases). The CDR3 sequence is 15 residues long. Germline V gene data show CDR1 as SGHNT and CDR2 as YYREEE (reference sequence). The ends were cut back, 0 bases at V and 0 bases at J, with 6 bases in the middle. As DNA, the CDR3 is TGTGCCAGCAGCTTGGGACAGACGAACACCGGGGAGCTGTTTTTT. The encoded protein is CASSLGQTNTGELFF.

V usage is TRBV6-5 and J usage is TRBJ2-7; D assignment may be TRBD1 or TRBD2 (5 bases each). The CDR3 runs 15 residues. Germline CDR1 reads MNHEY; CDR2 reads SVGAGI. Trimming stripped 4 bases from V and 6 bases from J, with 19 bases between. The DNA for the CDR3 is TGTGCCAGCAGTTCCGGGGACCCCCGGGACGGCGAGCAGTACTTC. Encoded protein: CASSSGDPRDGEQYF.

The chain links TRBV10-2 to TRBJ1-5, with a weak D call TRBD1 (6 bases). Looked up from germline, CDR1 is WSHSY and CDR2 is SAAADI. This CDR3 comprises 13 residues. Trimming removed 4 bases from V and 7 bases from J, with 11 bases in between. The CDR3 DNA follows: TGCGCCAGCAGTGTAGGACAGAACCAGCCCCAGCATTTT. It specifies CASSVGQNQPQHF.

V gene TRBV5-1 combines with J gene TRBJ2-3; 7 nucleotides line up with TRBD1. CDR1 is SGHRS, CDR2 YFSETQ, per germline. J was trimmed by 0 bases and V by 3 bases; bases with no gene match: 4. This CDR3 is built from 15 residues. In nucleotides, the CDR3 is TGCGCCAGCAGCTCTACAGGGGAAAGCACAGATACGCAGTATTTT. This gives the protein CASSSTGESTDTQYF.

V and J are TRBV7-2 and TRBJ2-3, with 11 positions matching TRBD2. The CDR3 totals 16 residues. V lost 0 bases to trimming and J lost 4 bases; unmatched junction nucleotides: 3. Germline lookup yields CDR1 SGHTA and CDR2 FQGNSA. The CDR3 DNA is TGTGCCAGCAGCTTAGCGACTAGCGGGGCCGCAGATACGCAGTATTTT. It specifies CASSLATSGAADTQYF.

The chain employs TRBV6-5 and TRBJ1-2; no reliable D call. V shed 0 bases and J shed 3 bases, with 11 bases lying between them. The germline gives CDR1 MNHEY, CDR2 SVGAGI. This CDR3 contains 15 residues. As DNA, the CDR3 is TGTGCCAGCAGTTACTCGACGGGCGGGTACTATGGCTACACCTTC. Amino acids: CASSYSTGGYYGYTF.

This chain connects TRBV6-2 or TRBV6-3 to TRBJ2-3; D not certain. The germline V gene encodes CDR1 MNHEY and CDR2 SVGEGT. The V end lost 2 bases, the J end lost 6 bases, and 12 bases lay between the germline ends. The CDR3 is 14 residues long. The CDR3: CASSYPLPGDTQYF. CDR3 nucleotide sequence: TGTGCCAGCAGTTACCCCCTACCTGGGGATACGCAGTATTTT.

This clone was seen just once. The V gene is TRBV12-3 or TRBV12-4, the J gene TRBJ1-1; 10 bases align to TRBD1. This CDR3 has 13 amino acids. The V and J ends lost 4 bases and 10 bases, in that order; junction bases with no gene match: 6. CDR3 coding DNA: TGTGCCAGCAGTTCCGGACAGGGGGTGAGAGCTTTCTTT. Amino acids: CASSSGQGVRAFF.

This sequence joins TRBV6-2 or TRBV6-3 and TRBJ2-2; D unresolved. Per the germline V gene, CDR1 is MNHEY and CDR2 is SVGEGT. The CDR3 runs to 15 residues. The V end lost 6 bases, the J end lost 5 bases, and 16 bases lay between the germline ends. Written as DNA, the CDR3 is TGTGCCAGCAGCTCAAAGGCCAGCGTAACCGGGGAGCTGTTTTTT. It is translated as CASSSKASVTGELFF.

The V gene is TRBV12-2, the J gene TRBJ1-2; TRBD1, the D gene given by the table, was not confirmed from the DNA. TRBV12-2 is classified as a pseudogene. The CDR3 is made up of 18 amino acids. Here the CDR3 reads CASRLRGQEPRHNYGYTF. In nucleotides, the CDR3 is TGTGCAAGTCGCCTTCGGGGACAGGAGCCACGCCATAACTATGGCTACACCTTC.

Remarks on this clone: Other DNA sequences from this sample encode an identical CDR3 as well. The V and J genes are TRBV10-3 and TRBJ2-7; 11 bases align to TRBD1. CDR3 length: 14 amino acids. CDR1 is ENHRY and CDR2 is SYGVKD in the germline V gene. V trimming: 6 bases; J trimming: 3 bases; junction bases outside the gene matches: 4. CDR3 nucleotides: TGTGCCATCAGGCCCGGGACAGGGGGCTACGAGCAGTACTTC. Protein product: CAIRPGTGGYEQYF.

The V and J genes are TRBV19 and TRBJ2-7, with D unclear. The CDR3 covers 14 residues. Germline V gene data show CDR1 as LNHDA and CDR2 as SQIVND (reference sequence). Trimming took 0 bases from V and 7 from J, leaving 13 bases between them. The CDR3 is CASSIDRLSGEQYF. The DNA of the CDR3 is TGTGCCAGTAGTATAGACAGGTTGTCAGGAGAGCAGTACTTC.

This sequence joins TRBV5-4 and TRBJ1-2; 9 bases line up with TRBD1. The V segment lost 1 base and the J segment 4 bases; nucleotides outside the gene matches: 8. Germline V lookup: CDR1 SGHNT, CDR2 YYREEE (reference sequence). The CDR3 extends over 16 amino acids. The CDR3: CASSLSLDRGIYGYTF. In DNA, the CDR3 is TGTGCCAGCAGCTTGAGCCTGGACAGGGGAATCTATGGCTACACCTTC.

This rearrangement joins TRBV4-3 to TRBJ1-4; D is unresolved. This CDR3 region has 16 residues. Germline assignment: CDR1 LGHNA and CDR2 YSLEER. The ends were cut back, 6 bases at V and 6 bases at J, with 20 bases in the middle. CDR3 in amino acids: CASSQAFGVRDEKLFF. In DNA, the CDR3 is TGCGCCAGCAGTCAGGCTTTTGGGGTGAGGGATGAAAAACTGTTTTTT.

This chain uses TRBV6-2 or TRBV6-3 with TRBJ1-1; D ambiguous. With 3 bases removed from V and 2 bases from J, the gap between germline ends came to 10 bases. Germline V CDR1 and CDR2: MNHEY, SVGEGT. The CDR3 loop spans 14 amino acids. The CDR3 DNA sequence: TGTGCCAGCAGTTATCAAGGAGTAAACACTGAAGCTTTCTTT. It encodes CASSYQGVNTEAFF.

The chain combines TRBV4-2 with TRBJ2-2; the D is unclear. Germline CDR1 and CDR2: LGHNA and YNFKEQ. The CDR3 length is 15 residues. V was clipped by 1 base and J by 6 bases, with 12 bases between them. The CDR3 sequence: CASSQGFSVAGELFF. CDR3 nucleotides: TGTGCCAGCAGCCAAGGGTTTTCGGTCGCCGGGGAGCTGTTTTTT.